The 19 T cell receptor beta chains given below trace back to one sample, sequenced in a study of Ad26.COV2.S vaccination and SARS-CoV-2 variants. Clones were read by immunoSEQ multiplex PCR, and TCRdb kept only the in-frame ones, dropping some. The sample consists of roughly 400,000 clones, about nine tenths of them appearing once. The treatment was: over 15 received Ad26.COV2.S at low or high dose, single or two shots; five or six received placebo; per-sample allocation not given. Sample collection was performed on day 63 after the first vaccine or placebo injection. Sequencing used peripheral blood, obtained in a trial of Ad26.COV2.S vaccine versus placebo. All receptors derive from a person between 18 and 60 years old who received the Ad26.COV2.S COVID-19 vaccine or a placebo.

This chain connects TRBV28 to TRBJ2-7; D not resolved. The germline V gene encodes CDR1 MDHEN and CDR2 SYDVKM. V was shortened by 7 bases and J by 7 bases, with 11 bases between the two germline ends. The CDR3 has 11 amino acids. Here the CDR3 reads CASTQGWEQYF. The CDR3 nucleotides read TGTGCCAGCACTCAAGGGTGGGAGCAGTACTTC.

CDR3 DNA sequence: TGTGCCAGCAGCTTAGGACCCCCCACTGGGAGGTATGAGCAGTTCTTC. Its translation is CASSLGPPTGRYEQFF. This rearrangement joins TRBV7-8 to TRBJ2-1; tentatively, D is TRBD2 (6 bases). Trimming took 1 base from V and 8 from J, leaving 18 bases between them. This CDR3 comprises 16 residues. Per germline, CDR1 SGHVS and CDR2 FQNEAQ.

The J gene is TRBJ2-6, the V gene TRBV6-2 or TRBV6-3, with 9 bases lining up with TRBD1. V lost 4 bases and J lost 0; bases outside the gene matches: 1. There are 16 residues in the CDR3. CDR1 and CDR2 (germline): MNHEY, SVGEGT. Here the CDR3 DNA reads TGTGCCAGCAGTTCGACAGGGGGCTCTGGGGCCAACGTCCTGACTTTC. This translates into CASSSTGGSGANVLTF.

The chain has TRBV11-3 and TRBJ2-7, with D perhaps matching TRBD1 (6 bases). Between the trimmed V and J ends, which lost 0 bases and 5 bases, there was a span of 8 bases. This CDR3 has 13 residues. Germline V gene lookup returns CDR1 SGHNT and CDR2 YENEEA. The CDR3 DNA sequence: TGTGCCAGCAGCTTAGAGCAGGGGAACGAGCAGTACTTC. Translation gives CASSLEQGNEQYF.

In the case of this clone: Relative to the germline gene, one junction end is altered; a read error may explain this. The chain couples TRBV7-7 to TRBJ2-6, with D perhaps TRBD1 or TRBD2 (5 bases each). CDR1 and CDR2 (germline): SSHAT, FNYEAQ (reference sequence). The CDR3 covers 17 residues. CDR3 sequence reads: CASSPGTLSSGANVLTF. CDR3 nucleotides: TGTGCTAGCAGCCCCGGGACCCTTAGCTCTGGGGCCAACGTCCTGACTTTC.

The table lists this clone with a count of one. V and J are TRBV5-4 and TRBJ2-5; 9 bases map to TRBD2. Trimming cost V 5 bases and J 5 bases; bases outside gene matches: 19. Germline assignment: CDR1 SGHNT and CDR2 YYREEE (reference sequence). The CDR3 runs 18 residues. The CDR3 DNA follows: TGTGCCAGCAGTCCCCTGGCGCGGGTGGCTAGCGGGGAGGAGACCCAGTACTTC. It is translated as CASSPLARVASGEETQYF.

The V and J genes are TRBV19 and TRBJ2-3, with D possibly matching TRBD2 (6 bases). Trimming left V 1 base short and J 1 base short, with 9 bases between. Germline V lookup: CDR1 LNHDA, CDR2 SQIVND (reference sequence). This CDR3 spans 15 amino acids. CDR3 residues: CASSIGRGRTDTQYF. The CDR3 bases are TGTGCCAGTAGTATAGGGCGGGGCCGCACAGATACGCAGTATTTT. Full variable domain (rest looked up from reference TRBV19 and TRBJ2-3): DGGITQSPKYLFRKEGQNVTLSCEQNLNHDAMYWYRQDPGQGLRLIYYSQIVNDFQKGDIAEGYSVSREKKESFPLTVTSAQKNPTAFYLCASSIGRGRTDTQYFGPGTRLTVL.

V is TRBV27 and J is TRBJ2-7; no definite D call. In germline, CDR1 is MNHEY, CDR2 SMNVEV (reference sequence). V lost 10 bases and J 0 bases, leaving 10 bases between the germline ends. The CDR3 is 12 amino acids. The DNA for the CDR3 is TGTGCCACCCAAACATCCTCCTACGAGCAGTACTTC. This encodes CATQTSSYEQYF.

The chain has TRBV5-1 and TRBJ2-7, with D hard to call. The CDR3 length is 17 residues. CDR1 and CDR2 from the germline V gene are SGHRS and YFSETQ. The V and J ends lost 1 base and 2 bases respectively, with 19 bases between them. As DNA, the CDR3 is TGCGCCAGCAGCTTGCAACCCTCCGGGCTCCTTACCTACGAGCAGTACTTC. Protein sequence: CASSLQPSGLLTYEQYF.

In this sample, this clone turned up once. The rearrangement joins TRBV29-1 to TRBJ2-3, with D perhaps TRBD2 (6 bases). Germline V lookup: CDR1 SQVTM, CDR2 ANQGSEA. The CDR3 spans 13 residues. Trimming took off 8 bases at V and 1 base at J, with 13 bases between the two ends. The CDR3 reads CSPREPGTDTQYF. The CDR3 region has the DNA TGCAGCCCTCGGGAGCCGGGCACAGATACGCAGTATTTT.

With respect to this clone: One base separates it from a far larger clone, so it is likely a read error. The chain recombines TRBV6-2 or TRBV6-3 with TRBJ2-1; D is uncertain. V lost 6 bases, J lost 7 bases, and 7 bases lay in between. The CDR3 covers 11 residues. The germline gives CDR1 MNHEY, CDR2 SVGEGT. The CDR3: CASSEGNEQFF. The DNA of the CDR3 is TGTGCCAGCAGCGAAGGGAATGAGCAGTTCTTC.

The chain carries TRBV28 and TRBJ2-3; weak D call: TRBD1 (6 bases). Per germline, CDR1 MDHEN and CDR2 SYDVKM. Trimming stripped 6 bases from V and 3 bases from J, with 16 bases between. The CDR3 consists of 15 residues. DNA for the CDR3: TGTGCCAGCAGAACAGGACAGCCCTTTACAGATACGCAGTATTTT. Residues: CASRTGQPFTDTQYF. Variable domain in full (rest from reference TRBV28 and TRBJ2-3): DVKVTQSSRYLVKRTGEKVFLECVQDMDHENMFWYRQDPGLGLRLIYFSYDVKMKEKGDIPEGYSVSREKKERFSLILESASTNQTSMYLCASRTGQPFTDTQYFGPGTRLTVL.

The chain has TRBV5-6 and TRBJ2-7, with D possibly being TRBD1 or TRBD2 (5 bases each). The CDR3 runs to 14 residues. Germline V gene lookup returns CDR1 SGHDT and CDR2 YYEEEE. The V end lost 2 bases, the J end lost 3 bases, and 12 bases lay between the germline ends. The CDR3 DNA sequence: TGTGCCAGCAGCTTTCAATTTGGGGGCTACGAGCAGTACTTC. This gives the protein CASSFQFGGYEQYF.

V gene TRBV2 combines with J gene TRBJ2-5, with D perhaps matching TRBD1 (6 bases). This CDR3 region has 14 residues. The ends were cut back, 2 bases at V and 4 bases at J, with 11 bases in the middle. Germline CDR1 is SNHLY and CDR2 is FYNNEI. The CDR3 loop reads CASSETRGRETQYF. CDR3 nucleotides: TGTGCCAGCAGTGAAACCAGGGGTCGAGAGACCCAGTACTTC.

The chain is built from TRBV9 and TRBJ2-1; TRBD2 matches 8 bases. The CDR3 contains 15 residues. The trim removed 0 bases at V and 9 bases at J, leaving 8 bases unmatched. CDR1 and CDR2 (germline): SGDLS, YYNGEE. Here the CDR3 reads CASSVGTGGPREQFF. The CDR3 nucleotides read TGTGCCAGCAGCGTAGGAACGGGAGGGCCTCGTGAGCAGTTCTTC.

The chain employs TRBV18 and TRBJ1-5; D ambiguous. The CDR3 is 16 residues long. CDR1 and CDR2 (germline): KGHSH, LQKENI. The germline V and J ends were trimmed by 1 base and 0 bases, with 10 bases remaining between them. In nucleotides, the CDR3 is TGTGCCAGCTCACCACGGTCGGTTTATAGCAATCAGCCCCAGCATTTT. Residues: CASSPRSVYSNQPQHF.

The chain uses TRBV18 and TRBJ1-2; a weak D match, TRBD1 (5 bases). The CDR3 is 15 residues long. Deletions cut 5 bases from V and 3 bases from J, with 16 bases between. Germline V CDR1 and CDR2: KGHSH, LQKENI. The CDR3 here is CASSVNLGVDYGYTF. As DNA, the CDR3 is TGTGCCAGCTCAGTTAATTTAGGGGTTGACTATGGCTACACCTTC.

This chain joins TRBV27 and TRBJ2-2; TRBD1 aligns across 8 bases. The CDR3 totals 17 residues. The junction had 11 bases not matched to a gene; V was cut back by 3 bases and J by 5 bases. The V gene's germline CDR1 is MNHEY and CDR2 SMNVEV (reference sequence). CDR3 DNA: TGTGCCAGCAGTTTTTCTCCTCGGACAGGGAGAACCGGGGAGCTGTTTTTT. Translation: CASSFSPRTGRTGELFF.

The chain uses TRBV28 and TRBJ2-1; 7 bases match TRBD2. V was clipped by 3 bases and J by 9 bases; unmatched bases: 11. This CDR3 comprises 15 residues. Germline CDR1 MDHEN, CDR2 SYDVKM. The CDR3 is CASSFPRESGSEQFF. The CDR3 DNA follows: TGTGCCAGCAGTTTTCCGCGGGAGTCGGGATCTGAGCAGTTCTTC.